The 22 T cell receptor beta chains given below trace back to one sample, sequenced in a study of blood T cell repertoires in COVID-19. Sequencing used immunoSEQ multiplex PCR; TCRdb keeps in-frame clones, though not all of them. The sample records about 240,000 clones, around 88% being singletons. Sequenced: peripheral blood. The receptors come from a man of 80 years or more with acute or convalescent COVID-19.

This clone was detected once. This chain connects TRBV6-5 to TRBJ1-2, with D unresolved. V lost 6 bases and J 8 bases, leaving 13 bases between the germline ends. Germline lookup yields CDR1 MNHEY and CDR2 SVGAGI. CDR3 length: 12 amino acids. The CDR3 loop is CASRAVASGYTF. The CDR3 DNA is TGTGCCAGCAGGGCGGTAGCGTCCGGCTACACCTTC.

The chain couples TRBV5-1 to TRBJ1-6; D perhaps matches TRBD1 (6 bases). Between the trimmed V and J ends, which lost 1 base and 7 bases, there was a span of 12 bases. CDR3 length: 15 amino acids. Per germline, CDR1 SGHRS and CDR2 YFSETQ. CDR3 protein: CASSLNPGANSPLHF. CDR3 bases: TGCGCCAGCAGCTTGAACCCAGGGGCCAATTCACCCCTCCACTTT.

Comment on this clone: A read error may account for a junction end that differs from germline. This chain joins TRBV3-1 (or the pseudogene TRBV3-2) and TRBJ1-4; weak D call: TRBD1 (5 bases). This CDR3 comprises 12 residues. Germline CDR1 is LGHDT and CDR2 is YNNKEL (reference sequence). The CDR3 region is CASSQEGRKLFF. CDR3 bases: TGTGCCAGCAGTCAAGAGGGGAGAAAACTGTTTTTT.

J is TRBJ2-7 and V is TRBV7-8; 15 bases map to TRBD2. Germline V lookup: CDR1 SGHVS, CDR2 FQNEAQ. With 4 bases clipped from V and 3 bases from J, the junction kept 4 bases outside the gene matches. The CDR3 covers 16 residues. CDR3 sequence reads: CASSSRTSGGVYEQYF. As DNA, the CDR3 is TGTGCCAGCAGCTCGCGGACTAGCGGGGGGGTCTACGAGCAGTACTTC.

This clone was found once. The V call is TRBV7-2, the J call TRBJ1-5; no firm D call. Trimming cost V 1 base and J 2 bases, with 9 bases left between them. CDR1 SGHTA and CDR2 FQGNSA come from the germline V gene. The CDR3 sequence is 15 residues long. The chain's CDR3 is CASSLGQLGNQPQHF. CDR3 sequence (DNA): TGTGCCAGCAGCTTAGGGCAGTTGGGCAATCAGCCCCAGCATTTT.

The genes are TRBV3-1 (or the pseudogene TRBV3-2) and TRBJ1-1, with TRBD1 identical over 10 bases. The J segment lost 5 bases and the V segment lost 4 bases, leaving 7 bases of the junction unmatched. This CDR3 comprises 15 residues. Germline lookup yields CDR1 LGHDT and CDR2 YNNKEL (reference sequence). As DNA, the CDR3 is TGTGCCAGCAGCCGCCGACAGGGGGCCGGTACTGAAGCTTTCTTT. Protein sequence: CASSRRQGAGTEAFF.

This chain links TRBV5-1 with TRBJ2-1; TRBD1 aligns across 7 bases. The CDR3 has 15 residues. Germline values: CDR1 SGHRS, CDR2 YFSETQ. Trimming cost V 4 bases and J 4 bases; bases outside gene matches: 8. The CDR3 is CASSRSGTEYNEQFF. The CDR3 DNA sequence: TGCGCCAGCAGCCGGTCCGGGACAGAATACAATGAGCAGTTCTTC.

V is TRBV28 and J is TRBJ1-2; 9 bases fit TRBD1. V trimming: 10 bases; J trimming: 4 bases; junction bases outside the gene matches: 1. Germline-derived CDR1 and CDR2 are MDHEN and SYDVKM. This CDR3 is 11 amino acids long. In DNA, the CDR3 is TGTGCCACGACAGGGGGCTATGGCTACACCTTC. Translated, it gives CATTGGYGYTF.

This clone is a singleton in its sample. This CDR3 is CASSPPAGELFF. The DNA of the CDR3 is TGTGCCAGCAGTCCCCCCGCCGGGGAGCTGTTTTTT. The chain is built from TRBV6-6 and TRBJ2-2; no reliable D call. The CDR3 is 12 amino acids. The V end lost 5 bases, the J end lost 6 bases, and 7 bases lay between the germline ends. The germline V gene encodes CDR1 MNHNY and CDR2 SVGAGI (reference sequence).

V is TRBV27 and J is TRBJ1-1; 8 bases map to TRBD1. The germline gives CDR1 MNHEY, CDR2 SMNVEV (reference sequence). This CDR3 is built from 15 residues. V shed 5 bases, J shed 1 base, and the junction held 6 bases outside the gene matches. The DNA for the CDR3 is TGTGCCAGCAGTCCTTCAGGGGGCAGGAACACTGAAGCTTTCTTT. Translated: CASSPSGGRNTEAFF.

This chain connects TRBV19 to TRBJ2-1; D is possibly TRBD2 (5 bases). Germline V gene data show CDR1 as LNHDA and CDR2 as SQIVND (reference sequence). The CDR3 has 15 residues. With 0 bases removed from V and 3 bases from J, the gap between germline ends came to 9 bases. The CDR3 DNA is TGTGCCAGTAGTATAGACGAGGGATACTACAATGAGCAGTTCTTC. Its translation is CASSIDEGYYNEQFF.

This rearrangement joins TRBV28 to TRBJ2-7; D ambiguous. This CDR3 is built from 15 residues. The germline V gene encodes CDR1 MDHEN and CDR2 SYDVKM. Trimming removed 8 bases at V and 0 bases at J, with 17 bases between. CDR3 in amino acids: CASVGSRRRSYEQYF. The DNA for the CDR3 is TGTGCCAGCGTAGGCAGTAGGAGACGCTCCTACGAGCAGTACTTC.

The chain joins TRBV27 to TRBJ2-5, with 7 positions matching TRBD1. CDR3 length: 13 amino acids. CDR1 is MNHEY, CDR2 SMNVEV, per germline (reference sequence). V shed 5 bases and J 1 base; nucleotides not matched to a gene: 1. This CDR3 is CASSGTAQETQYF. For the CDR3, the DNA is TGTGCCAGCAGTGGGACAGCCCAAGAGACCCAGTACTTC.

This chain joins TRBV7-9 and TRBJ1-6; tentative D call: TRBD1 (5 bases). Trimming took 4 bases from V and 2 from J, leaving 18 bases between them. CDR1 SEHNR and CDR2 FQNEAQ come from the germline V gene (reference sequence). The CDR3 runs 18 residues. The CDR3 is CASSSRGGSWTYNSPLHF. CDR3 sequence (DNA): TGTGCCAGCAGCTCACGGGGGGGGTCGTGGACCTATAATTCACCCCTCCACTTT.

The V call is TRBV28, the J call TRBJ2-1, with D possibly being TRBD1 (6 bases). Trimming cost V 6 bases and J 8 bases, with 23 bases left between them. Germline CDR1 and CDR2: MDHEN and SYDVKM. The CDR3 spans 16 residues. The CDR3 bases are TGTGCCAGCAGCCCCACGGGGATTGGGGACAATTATGAGCAGTTCTTC. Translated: CASSPTGIGDNYEQFF. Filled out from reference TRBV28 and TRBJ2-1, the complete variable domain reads DVKVTQSSRYLVKRTGEKVFLECVQDMDHENMFWYRQDPGLGLRLIYFSYDVKMKEKGDIPEGYSVSREKKERFSLILESASTNQTSMYLCASSPTGIGDNYEQFFGPGTRLTVL.

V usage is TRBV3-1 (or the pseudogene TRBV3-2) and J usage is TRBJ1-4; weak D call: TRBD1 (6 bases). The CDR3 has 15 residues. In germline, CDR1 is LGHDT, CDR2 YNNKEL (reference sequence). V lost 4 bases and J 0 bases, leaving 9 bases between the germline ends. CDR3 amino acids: CASSPRQATNEKLFF. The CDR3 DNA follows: TGTGCCAGCAGCCCCCGACAGGCAACTAATGAAAAACTGTTTTTT.

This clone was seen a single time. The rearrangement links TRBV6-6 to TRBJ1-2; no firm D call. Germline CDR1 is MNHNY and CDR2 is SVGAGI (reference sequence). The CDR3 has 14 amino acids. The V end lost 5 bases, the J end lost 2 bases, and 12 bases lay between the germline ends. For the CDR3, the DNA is TGTGCCAGCAGTATAGGAGAGACCAACTATGGCTACACCTTC. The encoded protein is CASSIGETNYGYTF.

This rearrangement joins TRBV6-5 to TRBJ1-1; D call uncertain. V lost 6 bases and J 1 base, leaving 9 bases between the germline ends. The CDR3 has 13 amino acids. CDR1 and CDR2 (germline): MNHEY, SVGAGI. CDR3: CASSSGRNTEAFF. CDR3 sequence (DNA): TGTGCCAGCAGCAGCGGGCGGAACACTGAAGCTTTCTTT.

This CDR3 is CASRPGYNSPLHF. The CDR3 nucleotides are TGTGCCAGCAGGCCAGGGTACAATTCACCCCTCCACTTT. The V gene is TRBV6-4, the J gene TRBJ1-6; D is possibly TRBD1 (5 bases). Trimming left V 6 bases short and J 7 bases short, with 10 bases between. CDR3 length equals 13 residues. Germline V gene sequence: CDR1 MRHNA, CDR2 SNTAGT.

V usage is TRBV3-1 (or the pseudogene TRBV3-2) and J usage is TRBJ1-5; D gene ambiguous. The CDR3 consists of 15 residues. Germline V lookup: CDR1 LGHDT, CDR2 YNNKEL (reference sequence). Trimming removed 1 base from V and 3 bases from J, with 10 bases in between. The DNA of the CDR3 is TGTGCCAGCAGCCAAGTTTCGGGGAACAATCAGCCCCAGCATTTT. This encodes CASSQVSGNNQPQHF.

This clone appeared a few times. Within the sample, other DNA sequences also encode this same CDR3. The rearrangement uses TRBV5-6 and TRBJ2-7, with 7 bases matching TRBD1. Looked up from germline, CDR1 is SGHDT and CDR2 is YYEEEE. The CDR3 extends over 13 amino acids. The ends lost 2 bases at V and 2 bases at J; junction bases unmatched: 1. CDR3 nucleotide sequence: TGTGCCAGCAGCTTTCAGGGGGCCTACGAGCAGTACTTC. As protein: CASSFQGAYEQYF.

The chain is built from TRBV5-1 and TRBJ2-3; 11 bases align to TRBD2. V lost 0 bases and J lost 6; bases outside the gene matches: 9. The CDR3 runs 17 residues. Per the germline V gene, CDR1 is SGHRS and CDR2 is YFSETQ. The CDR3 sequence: CASSLGLAGGSSDTQYF. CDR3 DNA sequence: TGCGCCAGCAGCTTGGGGCTAGCGGGAGGTTCAAGTGATACGCAGTATTTT.